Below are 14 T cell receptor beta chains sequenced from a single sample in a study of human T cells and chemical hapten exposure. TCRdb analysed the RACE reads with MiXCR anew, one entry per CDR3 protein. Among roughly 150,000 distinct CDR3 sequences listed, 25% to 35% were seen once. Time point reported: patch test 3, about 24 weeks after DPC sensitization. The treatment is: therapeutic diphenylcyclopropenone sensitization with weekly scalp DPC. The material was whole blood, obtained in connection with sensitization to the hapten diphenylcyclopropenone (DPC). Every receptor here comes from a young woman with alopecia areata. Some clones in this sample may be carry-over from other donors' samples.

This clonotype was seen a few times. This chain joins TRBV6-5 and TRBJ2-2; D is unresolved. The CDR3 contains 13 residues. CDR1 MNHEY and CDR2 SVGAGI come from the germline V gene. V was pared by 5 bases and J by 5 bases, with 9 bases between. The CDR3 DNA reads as TGTGCCAGCAGTAAACCCGGAACCGGGGAGCTGTTTTTT. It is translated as CASSKPGTGELFF.

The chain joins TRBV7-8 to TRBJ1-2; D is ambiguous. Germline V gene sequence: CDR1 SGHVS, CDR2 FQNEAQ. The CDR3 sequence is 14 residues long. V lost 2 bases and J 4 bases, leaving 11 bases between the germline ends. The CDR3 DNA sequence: TGTGCCAGCAGCTTATCAGGTCTGGTCTATGGCTACACCTTC. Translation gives CASSLSGLVYGYTF.

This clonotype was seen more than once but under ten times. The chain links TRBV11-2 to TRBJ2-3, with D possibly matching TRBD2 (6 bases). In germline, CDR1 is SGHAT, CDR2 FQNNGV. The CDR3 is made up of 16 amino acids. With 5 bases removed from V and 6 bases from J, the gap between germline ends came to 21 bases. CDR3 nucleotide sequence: TGTGCCAGCAGCCTAGCTAAGGGACTCTGGGGCGATACGCAGTATTTT. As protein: CASSLAKGLWGDTQYF.

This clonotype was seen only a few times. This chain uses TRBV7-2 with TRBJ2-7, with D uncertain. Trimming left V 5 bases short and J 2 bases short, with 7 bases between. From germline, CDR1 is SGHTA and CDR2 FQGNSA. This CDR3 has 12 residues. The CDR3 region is CASSLPTYEQYF. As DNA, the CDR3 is TGTGCCAGCAGCCTGCCAACCTACGAGCAGTACTTC.

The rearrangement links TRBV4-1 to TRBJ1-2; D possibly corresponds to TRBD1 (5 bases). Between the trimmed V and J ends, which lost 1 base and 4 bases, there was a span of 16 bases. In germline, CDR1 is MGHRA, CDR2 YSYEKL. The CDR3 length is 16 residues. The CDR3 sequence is CASSQALRWGGYGYTF. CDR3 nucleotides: TGCGCCAGCAGCCAAGCACTCCGTTGGGGGGGCTATGGCTACACCTTC.

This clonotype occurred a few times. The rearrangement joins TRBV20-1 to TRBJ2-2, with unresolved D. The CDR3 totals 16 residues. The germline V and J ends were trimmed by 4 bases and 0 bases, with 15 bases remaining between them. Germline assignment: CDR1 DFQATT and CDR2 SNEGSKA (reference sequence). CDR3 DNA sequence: TGCAGTGCTAAAGCTGGTGGAGTCGCGAACACCGGGGAGCTGTTTTTT. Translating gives CSAKAGGVANTGELFF.

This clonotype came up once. CDR3 amino acids: CASSIYRTGNYEQYF. For the CDR3, the DNA is TGTGCCAGCAGCATCTATCGGACAGGGAACTACGAGCAGTACTTC. This chain uses TRBV11-2 with TRBJ2-7; 8 nucleotides match TRBD1. V dropped 5 bases and J dropped 3; count of bases not matched to a gene: 9. The V gene's germline CDR1 is SGHAT and CDR2 FQNNGV. This CDR3 is built from 15 residues.

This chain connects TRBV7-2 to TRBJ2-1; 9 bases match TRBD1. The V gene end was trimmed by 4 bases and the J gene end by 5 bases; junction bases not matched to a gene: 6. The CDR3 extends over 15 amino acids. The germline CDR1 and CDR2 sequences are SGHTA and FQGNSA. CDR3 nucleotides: TGTGCCAGCAGCTCAGGGACAGGGATTAACAATGAGCAGTTCTTC. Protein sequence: CASSSGTGINNEQFF. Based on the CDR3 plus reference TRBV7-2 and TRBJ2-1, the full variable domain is GAGVSQSPSNKVTEKGKDVELRCDPISGHTALYWYRQSLGQGLEFLIYFQGNSAPDKSGLPSDRFSAERTGGSVSTLTIQRTQQEDSAVYLCASSSGTGINNEQFFGPGTRLTVL.

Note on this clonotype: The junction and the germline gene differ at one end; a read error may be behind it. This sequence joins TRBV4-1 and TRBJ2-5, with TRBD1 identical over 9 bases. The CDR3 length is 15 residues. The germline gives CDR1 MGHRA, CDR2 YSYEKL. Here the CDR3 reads CASSKEGTGRETQYF. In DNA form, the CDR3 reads TGCGCCAGCAGCAAAGAGGGGACAGGGCGAGAGACCCAGTACTTC.

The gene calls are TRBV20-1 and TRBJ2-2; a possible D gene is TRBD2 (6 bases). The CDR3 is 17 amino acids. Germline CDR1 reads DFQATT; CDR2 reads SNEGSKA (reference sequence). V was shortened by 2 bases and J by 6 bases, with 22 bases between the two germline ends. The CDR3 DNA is TGCAGTGCTAGAACACTCTCCACGGGGGTCCTCCCCGGGGAGCTGTTTTTT. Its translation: CSARTLSTGVLPGELFF.

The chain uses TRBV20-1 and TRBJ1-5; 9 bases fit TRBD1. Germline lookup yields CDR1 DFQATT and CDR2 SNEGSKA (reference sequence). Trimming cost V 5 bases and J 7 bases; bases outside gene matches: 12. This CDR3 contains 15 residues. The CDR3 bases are TGCAGTGCTCTGGGGACAGGGAGCGTAGGGCAGCCCCAGCATTTT. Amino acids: CSALGTGSVGQPQHF.

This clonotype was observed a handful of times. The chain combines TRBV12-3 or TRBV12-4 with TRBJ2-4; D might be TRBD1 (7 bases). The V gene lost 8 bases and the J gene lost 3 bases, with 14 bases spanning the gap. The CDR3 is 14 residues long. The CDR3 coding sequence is TGTGCCAGCTCTCAGGGGGGATACAAAAACATTCAGTACTTC. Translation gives CASSQGGYKNIQYF.

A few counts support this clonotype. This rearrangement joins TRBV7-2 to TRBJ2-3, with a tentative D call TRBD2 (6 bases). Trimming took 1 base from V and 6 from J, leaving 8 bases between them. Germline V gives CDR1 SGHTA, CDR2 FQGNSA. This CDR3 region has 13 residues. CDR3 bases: TGTGCCAGCAGCTTAGGTGCGGGGGATACGCAGTATTTT. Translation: CASSLGAGDTQYF.

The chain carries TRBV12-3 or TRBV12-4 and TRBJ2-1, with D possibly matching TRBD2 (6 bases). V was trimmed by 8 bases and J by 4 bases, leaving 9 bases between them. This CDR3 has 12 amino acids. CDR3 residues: CASGEDYNEQFF. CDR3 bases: TGTGCCAGCGGGGAGGATTACAATGAGCAGTTCTTC.